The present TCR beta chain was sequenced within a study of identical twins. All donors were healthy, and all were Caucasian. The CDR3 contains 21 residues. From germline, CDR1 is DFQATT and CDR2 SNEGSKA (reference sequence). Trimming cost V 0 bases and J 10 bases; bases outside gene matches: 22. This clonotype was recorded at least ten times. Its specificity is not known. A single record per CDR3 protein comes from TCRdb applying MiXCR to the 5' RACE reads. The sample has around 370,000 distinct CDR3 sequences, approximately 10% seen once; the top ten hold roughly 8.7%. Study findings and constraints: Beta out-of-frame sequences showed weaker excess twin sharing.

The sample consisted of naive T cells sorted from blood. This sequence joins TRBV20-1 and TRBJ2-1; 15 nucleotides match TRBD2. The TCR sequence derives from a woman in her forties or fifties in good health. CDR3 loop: CSAREKGLAGGSGSKIEEQFF. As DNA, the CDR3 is TGCAGTGCTAGAGAAAAGGGACTAGCGGGAGGTTCCGGTTCGAAAATCGAGGAGCAGTTCTTC.